This T cell receptor beta chain was documented in a study of preoperative IRX-2 immunotherapy in early breast cancer. Trimming took 8 bases from V and 5 from J, leaving 15 bases between them. Germline CDR1 is MNHEY and CDR2 is SMNVEV (reference sequence). The CDR3 sequence is 13 residues long. Sequenced by immunoSEQ multiplex PCR; TCRdb stores in-frame clones only, minus some. This table holds about 89,000 clones, roughly 88% found once. Treatment specified: preoperative locoregional IRX-2 cytokine immunotherapy. This phase Ib study tested locoregional IRX-2 cytokine immunotherapy given before surgery.

The receptor comes from a human donor with breast cancer. Material: tumor tissue, obtained after IRX-2 immunotherapy. The chain combines TRBV27 with TRBJ1-2, with D perhaps matching TRBD1 (5 bases). For the CDR3, the DNA is TGTGCCAGCGCTGCCGGGGCCATTTATGGCTACACCTTC. It encodes CASAAGAIYGYTF.